One sample yielded the 19 T cell receptor beta chains listed below, sequenced in a study of T cells in Graves' hyperthyroidism and ophthalmopathy. Amplified TCR beta CDR3 regions derived from RNA transcripts. HTBI primers were the set used in a first-round RT-PCR of the TCR CDR3. TCRdb passed the multiplex PCR reads through MiXCR, listing each CDR3 protein once. The data contain fewer than 350,000 distinct CDR3 sequences, roughly an eighth of them seen just once; the ten biggest clones take up approximately 7.9%. The sample consisted of blood. These receptors were collected from a woman in her thirties or forties with Graves' hyperthyroidism.

The chain links TRBV7-9 to TRBJ1-2; D may be TRBD1 (5 bases). The CDR3 contains 13 residues. The germline gives CDR1 SEHNR, CDR2 FQNEAQ (reference sequence). V lost 3 bases, J lost 8 bases, and 13 bases lay in between. For the CDR3, the DNA is TGTGCCAGCAGCTTGATGGGGGTTGGGGGCTACACCTTC. Its protein product is CASSLMGVGGYTF.

This clonotype was counted ten times or more. The rearrangement uses TRBV20-1 and TRBJ2-7; D is perhaps TRBD1 or TRBD2 (5 bases each). Germline CDR1 reads DFQATT; CDR2 reads SNEGSKA (reference sequence). The CDR3 sequence is 13 residues long. V was clipped by 5 bases and J by 3 bases, with 14 bases between them. The CDR3 DNA sequence: TGCAGTGCTGGGACCCTCGGAGGCTACGAGCAGTACTTC. This encodes CSAGTLGGYEQYF.

This clonotype came up many times. The chain carries TRBV11-3 and TRBJ1-1; the D is unclear. Trimming cost V 0 bases and J 5 bases, with 10 bases left between them. From germline, CDR1 is SGHNT and CDR2 YENEEA. This CDR3 is 14 amino acids long. CDR3 in amino acids: CASSLEVDETEAFF. In DNA, the CDR3 is TGTGCCAGCAGCTTAGAGGTCGACGAGACTGAAGCTTTCTTT.

This clonotype appeared many times. V gene TRBV29-1 combines with J gene TRBJ2-5; 7 bases align to TRBD1. The CDR3 is 13 amino acids. The junction had 5 bases not matched to a gene; V was cut back by 2 bases and J by 5 bases. Per germline, CDR1 SQVTM and CDR2 ANQGSEA. The CDR3 DNA reads TGCAGCGTTGAAAAAGGGGGCTCGGAGACCCAGTACTTC. Its protein is CSVEKGGSETQYF.

This chain joins TRBV2 and TRBJ1-2; D is ambiguous. V lost 5 bases and J 8 bases, leaving 18 bases between the germline ends. The CDR3 loop spans 14 amino acids. From germline, CDR1 is SNHLY and CDR2 FYNNEI. CDR3 bases: TGTGCCAGCAGTCTGATACTTGAGCTGAACGGCTACACCTTC. Protein product: CASSLILELNGYTF.

This clonotype was observed a few times. This may come from a read error, since a much larger clone is one base off. This chain links TRBV19 with TRBJ1-1; 8 bases line up with TRBD1. Germline V lookup: CDR1 LNHDA, CDR2 SQIVND (reference sequence). This CDR3 spans 15 amino acids. V lost 8 bases to trimming and J lost 1 base; unmatched junction nucleotides: 9. CDR3 DNA sequence: TGTGCCAGTGGCAATTTACAGGGGGGGAACACTGAAGCTTTCTTT. As protein: CASGNLQGGNTEAFF.

This rearrangement joins TRBV6-5 to TRBJ1-1, with no clear D. The germline V gene encodes CDR1 MNHEY and CDR2 SVGAGI. There are 14 residues in the CDR3. Trimming removed 3 bases at V and 3 bases at J, with 11 bases between. The CDR3 reads CASSYRGRHTEAFF. In DNA form, the CDR3 reads TGTGCCAGCAGTTATCGAGGGCGGCACACTGAAGCTTTCTTT.

This clonotype was seen many times. This sequence joins TRBV30 and TRBJ2-3, with 8 positions matching TRBD2. The CDR3 runs 13 residues. V dropped 0 bases and J dropped 4; count of bases not matched to a gene: 0. Per the germline V gene, CDR1 is GTSNPN and CDR2 is SVGIG (reference sequence). The CDR3 reads CAWSVAGADTQYF. The CDR3 coding sequence is TGTGCCTGGAGTGTAGCGGGAGCAGATACGCAGTATTTT.

The V gene is TRBV19, the J gene TRBJ1-5; TRBD1 matches 8 bases. J was trimmed by 3 bases and V by 7 bases; bases with no gene match: 8. Germline values: CDR1 LNHDA, CDR2 SQIVND (reference sequence). The CDR3 loop spans 15 amino acids. The CDR3 protein is CASNVRDRINQPQHF. The CDR3 nucleotides read TGTGCCAGTAACGTCCGGGACAGGATCAATCAGCCCCAGCATTTT. Using reference TRBV19 and TRBJ1-5 for the parts outside the CDR3, the full variable domain is DGGITQSPKYLFRKEGQNVTLSCEQNLNHDAMYWYRQDPGQGLRLIYYSQIVNDFQKGDIAEGYSVSREKKESFPLTVTSAQKNPTAFYLCASNVRDRINQPQHFGDGTRLSIL.

This clonotype was observed at least ten times. The chain joins TRBV24-1 to TRBJ2-3, with D possibly TRBD2 on 6 matching bases. The CDR3 is 15 amino acids. V was trimmed by 0 bases and J by 5 bases, leaving 11 bases between them. CDR1 is KGHDR, CDR2 SFDVKD, per germline. The CDR3 nucleotides are TGTGCCACCAGTGATTTGAGCGGACTACAAGATACGCAGTATTTT. As protein: CATSDLSGLQDTQYF.

The V and J genes are TRBV28 and TRBJ1-5; the D is unclear. Looked up from germline, CDR1 is MDHEN and CDR2 is SYDVKM. Trimming shortened V by 6 bases and J by 8 bases, and 17 bases separated the two germline ends. The CDR3 has 14 amino acids. CDR3 loop: CASSYERPLEPQHF. The CDR3 nucleotides read TGTGCCAGCAGCTACGAGAGGCCGTTAGAGCCCCAGCATTTT. Based on the CDR3 plus reference TRBV28 and TRBJ1-5, the full variable domain is DVKVTQSSRYLVKRTGEKVFLECVQDMDHENMFWYRQDPGLGLRLIYFSYDVKMKEKGDIPEGYSVSREKKERFSLILESASTNQTSMYLCASSYERPLEPQHFGDGTRLSIL.

The rearrangement links TRBV6-6 to TRBJ2-7; D gene uncertain. The V gene lost 0 bases and the J gene lost 0 bases, with 9 bases spanning the gap. CDR1 is MNHNY, CDR2 SVGAGI, per germline (reference sequence). The length of the CDR3 is 15 residues. CDR3 residues: CASSYSGPDSYEQYF. Here the CDR3 DNA reads TGTGCCAGCAGTTACTCCGGGCCCGACTCCTACGAGCAGTACTTC.

CDR3 loop: CASSWGQGGETQYF. CDR3 in DNA: TGTGCCAGCAGTTGGGGACAGGGTGGGGAGACCCAGTACTTC. The V call is TRBV28, the J call TRBJ2-5, with 9 bases matching TRBD1. Losses at the gene ends were 4 bases for V and 5 bases for J; bases not matched to a gene: 5. Germline V gene lookup returns CDR1 MDHEN and CDR2 SYDVKM. The CDR3 is made up of 14 amino acids. The full variable domain, rest sourced from reference TRBV28 and TRBJ2-5, is DVKVTQSSRYLVKRTGEKVFLECVQDMDHENMFWYRQDPGLGLRLIYFSYDVKMKEKGDIPEGYSVSREKKERFSLILESASTNQTSMYLCASSWGQGGETQYFGPGTRLLVL.

This clonotype was counted many times. This chain uses TRBV18 with TRBJ1-4, with D unresolved. The CDR3 contains 13 residues. Trimming took 5 bases from V and 8 from J, leaving 12 bases between them. CDR1 and CDR2 from the germline V gene are KGHSH and LQKENI. The CDR3 spells CASSTSGNEKLFF. The CDR3 nucleotides are TGTGCCAGCTCAACCTCAGGAAACGAAAAACTGTTTTTT.

This sequence joins TRBV19 and TRBJ1-5; D not resolved. V was trimmed by 5 bases and J by 3 bases, leaving 8 bases between them. The CDR3 runs 13 residues. Per germline, CDR1 LNHDA and CDR2 SQIVND (reference sequence). The CDR3 reads CASSDQHNQPQHF. The CDR3 nucleotides read TGTGCCAGTAGTGATCAACACAATCAGCCCCAGCATTTT.

This clonotype was counted once. The genes are TRBV3-1 and TRBJ2-1, with 13 nucleotides matching TRBD2. Germline-derived CDR1 and CDR2 are LGHDT and YNNKEL (reference sequence). The junction had 4 bases not matched to a gene; V was cut back by 3 bases and J by 5 bases. The CDR3 loop spans 16 amino acids. In nucleotides, the CDR3 is TGTGCCAGCAGCCACTCGGGACTAGCGGGACACAATGAGCAGTTCTTC. It yields the protein CASSHSGLAGHNEQFF.

This clonotype has at least ten counts. The genes are TRBV20-1 and TRBJ1-1; D might be TRBD1 (5 bases). The germline V gene encodes CDR1 DFQATT and CDR2 SNEGSKA (reference sequence). Trimming removed 5 bases from V and 7 bases from J, with 14 bases in between. CDR3 length equals 12 residues. CDR3 region: CSAPGAGFEAFF. In DNA, the CDR3 is TGCAGTGCTCCCGGGGCCGGATTTGAAGCTTTCTTT.

This chain links TRBV6-1 with TRBJ2-1, with TRBD2 as a possible D gene (6 bases). The CDR3 spans 15 residues. Germline V gene sequence: CDR1 MNHNS, CDR2 SASEGT. V lost 4 bases and J lost 1, with 11 bases in between. The DNA for the CDR3 is TGTGCCAGCAGTGTAACGGGACTGTCCTACAATGAGCAGTTCTTC. Translating it yields CASSVTGLSYNEQFF.

In its sample, this clonotype was seen many times. This sequence joins TRBV10-3 and TRBJ2-1; 13 bases line up with TRBD2. The J segment lost 7 bases and the V segment lost 3 bases, leaving 9 bases of the junction unmatched. Germline-derived CDR1 and CDR2 are ENHRY and SYGVKD. The CDR3 loop spans 17 amino acids. This chain's CDR3 is CAISDPLGTSGNNEQFF. The CDR3 DNA is TGTGCCATCAGTGATCCCCTCGGGACTAGCGGGAATAATGAGCAGTTCTTC.